This T cell receptor (beta chain) was found in a study of blood T cell repertoires in COVID-19. Whole-study context: Both acute and convalescent COVID-19 samples were obtained from the United States, Italy and Spain. The analysed material was cDNA or gDNA that came from T cells, B-cell-depleted T cells, or PBMCs.

The CDR3 runs 14 residues. Germline V gene lookup returns CDR1 MDHEN and CDR2 SYDVKM. V dropped 7 bases and J dropped 4; count of bases not matched to a gene: 5. As processed by the authors: It was from reference gene primer amplification that nucleated cell counts were estimated. This table comes from immunoSEQ multiplex PCR, and its TCRdb copy is limited to in-frame clones, with some not included. That table gives V, J and clone size, and the DNA gave D and trimming. This sample has a few hundred thousand clones, with around 92% found just once. The V and J genes are TRBV28 and TRBJ1-3; 9 bases line up with TRBD1. The TCR originated in a man aged 35 to 55 with acute or convalescent COVID-19. Material for sequencing was peripheral blood. CDR3 coding DNA: TGTGCCAGCACCTTGACAGGGGGGGGAAACACCATATATTTT. It translates to CASTLTGGGNTIYF.